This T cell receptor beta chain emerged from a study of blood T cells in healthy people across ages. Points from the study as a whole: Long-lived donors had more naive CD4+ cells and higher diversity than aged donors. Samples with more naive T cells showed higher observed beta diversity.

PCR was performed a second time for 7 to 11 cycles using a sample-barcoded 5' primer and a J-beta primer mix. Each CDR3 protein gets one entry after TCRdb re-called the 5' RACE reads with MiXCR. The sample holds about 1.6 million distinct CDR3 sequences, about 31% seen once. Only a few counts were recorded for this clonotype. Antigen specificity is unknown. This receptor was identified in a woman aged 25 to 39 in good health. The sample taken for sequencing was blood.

In DNA form, the CDR3 reads TGCAGTGCCCCCCGTGCAGGATCCCCTAACTATGGCTACACCTTC. This encodes CSAPRAGSPNYGYTF. This sequence joins TRBV20-1 and TRBJ1-2; D unclear. Germline V gives CDR1 DFQATT, CDR2 SNEGSKA (reference sequence). The V gene lost 6 bases and the J gene lost 0 bases, with 17 bases spanning the gap. This CDR3 region has 15 residues.